These 22 T cell receptor beta chains were all obtained from the same sample, sequenced in a study of STAT5B mutations in CD4+ large granular lymphocyte leukemia. Libraries were prepared by immunoSEQ multiplex PCR; TCRdb keeps only in-frame clonotypes and omits some of them. The sample contains 15,000 to 20,000 clones, about 88% of which appear only once. The sequencing input was CD4+ T cells from blood buffy coats. Receptors originate from a human donor in good health.

The chain links TRBV7-8 to TRBJ2-1; TRBD1 aligns across 8 bases. Germline V CDR1 and CDR2: SGHVS, FQNEAQ. V dropped 3 bases and J dropped 6; count of bases not matched to a gene: 7. The length of the CDR3 is 15 residues. CDR3 bases: TGTGCCAGCAGCTTTAGGACAGGGATTGGCAATGAGCAGTTCTTC. Protein: CASSFRTGIGNEQFF.

The sample holds a few counts of this clone. The J gene is TRBJ1-2, the V gene TRBV2; 7 bases line up with TRBD1. The V gene end was trimmed by 2 bases and the J gene end by 0 bases; junction bases not matched to a gene: 3. Per germline, CDR1 SNHLY and CDR2 FYNNEI. The CDR3 spans 15 residues. CDR3 DNA sequence: TGTGCCAGCAGTGAACAGGGGGTGGCTAACTATGGCTACACCTTC. As protein: CASSEQGVANYGYTF.

This chain uses TRBV4-2 with TRBJ2-1; D possibly corresponds to TRBD1 (5 bases). Germline V gene data show CDR1 as LGHNA and CDR2 as YNFKEQ. With 3 bases removed from V and 8 bases from J, the gap between germline ends came to 11 bases. The CDR3 totals 13 residues. The CDR3 coding sequence is TGTGCCAGCAGCCACGCTCTAGGGGATGAGCAGTTCTTC. Its translation: CASSHALGDEQFF.

This clone was seen only once. The genes are TRBV2 and TRBJ2-7; possibly TRBD1 or TRBD2 for D (7 bases each). CDR1 is SNHLY, CDR2 FYNNEI, per germline. The CDR3 sequence is 15 residues long. V lost 2 bases and J 5 bases, leaving 16 bases between the germline ends. The CDR3 sequence: CASSELQGGSDEQYF. The CDR3 DNA reads TGTGCCAGCAGTGAACTGCAGGGGGGGAGCGACGAGCAGTACTTC.

The rearrangement joins TRBV27 to TRBJ1-1; D may be TRBD1 (6 bases). This CDR3 is 15 amino acids long. The ends were cut back, 2 bases at V and 1 base at J, with 11 bases in the middle. The V gene's germline CDR1 is MNHEY and CDR2 SMNVEV (reference sequence). The CDR3 nucleotides are TGTGCCAGCAGTTTAAGGTTAGGGGGGAACACTGAAGCTTTCTTT. Its translation: CASSLRLGGNTEAFF.

This clone was counted once. This chain connects TRBV2 to TRBJ1-1; perhaps TRBD1 as D (6 bases). Per germline, CDR1 SNHLY and CDR2 FYNNEI. V was cut by 5 bases and J by 0 bases, with 13 bases left in between. The CDR3 length is 15 residues. The chain's CDR3 is CASSLDRQVNTEAFF. The DNA of the CDR3 is TGTGCCAGCAGTTTAGACAGGCAGGTGAACACTGAAGCTTTCTTT.

This clone is medium-sized by share. This chain uses TRBV19 with TRBJ2-1, with TRBD2 identical over 7 bases. CDR3 length equals 18 residues. The V gene end was trimmed by 10 bases and the J gene end by 2 bases; junction bases not matched to a gene: 20. Germline V CDR1 and CDR2: LNHDA, SQIVND (reference sequence). The CDR3 protein is CATAVIAGWPSAYNEQFF. Written as DNA, the CDR3 is TGTGCCACCGCGGTTATAGCGGGCTGGCCCAGCGCCTACAATGAGCAGTTCTTC.

The J gene is TRBJ1-4, the V gene TRBV6-1, with no clear D. Germline loops: CDR1 MNHNS, CDR2 SASEGT. The CDR3 spans 13 residues. Trimming stripped 2 bases from V and 7 bases from J, with 8 bases between. CDR3 DNA: TGTGCCAGCAGTGAACGGCCGCCTGAAAAACTGTTTTTT. It codes for CASSERPPEKLFF.

V usage is TRBV19 and J usage is TRBJ2-7; TRBD2 matches at 9 bases. CDR3 length: 14 residues. V shed 7 bases and J 0 bases; nucleotides not matched to a gene: 4. The germline CDR1 and CDR2 sequences are LNHDA and SQIVND (reference sequence). CDR3 in amino acids: CASNSGRSSYEQYF. The CDR3 nucleotides are TGTGCCAGTAACAGCGGGAGGTCCTCCTACGAGCAGTACTTC.

The V call is TRBV5-1, the J call TRBJ1-1; 9 bases line up with TRBD1. Looked up from germline, CDR1 is SGHRS and CDR2 is YFSETQ. Trimming cost V 6 bases and J 1 base; bases outside gene matches: 7. The CDR3 runs to 15 residues. For the CDR3, the DNA is TGCGCCAGCACCTTAAAGACAGGGGGGAACACTGAAGCTTTCTTT. It codes for CASTLKTGGNTEAFF.

This sequence joins TRBV7-6 and TRBJ1-3; 8 bases map to TRBD1. The germline V gene encodes CDR1 SGHVS and CDR2 FNYEAQ. V shed 2 bases, J shed 4 bases, and the junction held 4 bases outside the gene matches. CDR3 length equals 15 residues. CDR3 bases: TGTGCCAGCAGCTTACAGGGGGCGCCAGGAAACACCATATATTTT. Translated: CASSLQGAPGNTIYF.

This chain uses TRBV2 with TRBJ2-1; TRBD2 aligns across 11 bases. J lost 0 bases, V lost 6 bases, and 10 bases had no gene match. The germline V gene has CDR1 SNHLY and CDR2 FYNNEI. The CDR3 is 18 residues long. CDR3 nucleotide sequence: TGTGCCAGCAGCCCGGGACTAGCGGTTCTTAGCTCCTACAATGAGCAGTTCTTC. Translation gives CASSPGLAVLSSYNEQFF.

This chain uses TRBV7-2 with TRBJ1-2; no definite D call. Between the trimmed V and J ends, which lost 2 bases and 8 bases, there was a span of 9 bases. The CDR3 is 12 residues long. CDR1 is SGHTA, CDR2 FQGNSA, per germline. As DNA, the CDR3 is TGTGCCAGCAGCTTAAACTTAAGGGGCTACACCTTC. This sequence encodes CASSLNLRGYTF.

This clone was recorded a few times. DNA for the CDR3: TGCAGCGTTGCAACAGGGAGCACTGAAGCTTTCTTT. Translation gives CSVATGSTEAFF. The chain combines TRBV29-1 with TRBJ1-1; D is possibly TRBD1 (6 bases). The CDR3 consists of 12 residues. The germline gives CDR1 SQVTM, CDR2 ANQGSEA. Trimming cost V 4 bases and J 4 bases, with 10 bases left between them.

This chain joins TRBV5-6 and TRBJ1-2, with unresolved D. The ends were cut back, 5 bases at V and 14 bases at J, with 7 bases in the middle. The germline CDR1 and CDR2 sequences are SGHDT and YYEEEE. This CDR3 spans 8 amino acids. As DNA, the CDR3 is TGTGCCAGCAGGGTCTGGACCTTC. Protein: CASRVWTF.

V is TRBV7-9 and J is TRBJ2-7, with D perhaps given as TRBD1 or TRBD2 (5 bases each). CDR1 and CDR2 from the germline V gene are SEHNR and FQNEAQ (reference sequence). The CDR3 is 14 residues long. Trimming stripped 0 bases from V and 3 bases from J, with 9 bases between. The CDR3 is CASSLAGRNYEQYF. The CDR3 DNA is TGTGCCAGCAGCTTAGCGGGACGCAACTACGAGCAGTACTTC.

The chain has TRBV30 and TRBJ1-1; D is unclear. V was cut by 1 base and J by 4 bases, with 10 bases left in between. This CDR3 spans 13 amino acids. Germline V gene data show CDR1 as GTSNPN and CDR2 as SVGIG (reference sequence). CDR3 region: CAWSGQFFTEAFF. CDR3 nucleotide sequence: TGTGCCTGGAGTGGGCAGTTTTTCACTGAAGCTTTCTTT. Full variable domain (rest looked up from reference TRBV30 and TRBJ1-1): SQTIHQWPATLVQPVGSPLSLECTVEGTSNPNLYWYRQAAGRGLQLLFYSVGIGQISSEVPQNLSASRPQDRQFILSSKKLLLSDSGFYLCAWSGQFFTEAFFGQGTRLTVV.

The gene calls are TRBV11-1 and TRBJ1-1; D gene unclear. Looked up from germline, CDR1 is SGHAT and CDR2 is FQDESV (reference sequence). Trimming took off 5 bases at V and 0 bases at J, with 7 bases between the two ends. This CDR3 has 13 residues. CDR3 region: CASSPGLNTEAFF. The CDR3 DNA is TGTGCCAGCAGCCCCGGACTGAACACTGAAGCTTTCTTT.

The V and J genes are TRBV11-1 and TRBJ1-2; the D is unclear. Per the germline V gene, CDR1 is SGHAT and CDR2 is FQDESV (reference sequence). The CDR3 is 13 amino acids. V was clipped by 1 base and J by 3 bases, with 6 bases between them. DNA for the CDR3: TGTGCCAGCAGCTTAGACGGTTACTATGGCTACACCTTC. As protein: CASSLDGYYGYTF.

This clone was observed a single time. CDR3 DNA sequence: TGCGCCAGCAGCCAAGAATCTAGCGGGAGGATCTCCTACGAGCAGTACTTC. This gives the protein CASSQESSGRISYEQYF. The chain has TRBV4-1 and TRBJ2-7; the match to TRBD2 covers 11 bases. Germline CDR1 reads MGHRA; CDR2 reads YSYEKL. CDR3 size: 17 residues. V shed 0 bases, J shed 0 bases, and the junction held 4 bases outside the gene matches.

A single count supports this clone. V and J are TRBV25-1 and TRBJ1-3; D uncertain. The germline V and J ends were trimmed by 5 bases and 4 bases, with 9 bases remaining between them. Germline CDR1 is MGHDK and CDR2 is SYGVNS. CDR3 size: 13 residues. The CDR3 sequence: CASSLPSGNTIYF. In nucleotides, the CDR3 is TGTGCCAGCAGTTTGCCTTCCGGAAACACCATATATTTT. The whole variable domain, remainder taken from reference TRBV25-1 and TRBJ1-3, is EADIYQTPRYLVIGTGKKITLECSQTMGHDKMYWYQQDPGMELHLIHYSYGVNSTEKGDLSSESTVSRIRTEHFPLTLESARPSHTSQYLCASSLPSGNTIYFGEGSWLTVV.

The chain joins TRBV10-3 to TRBJ2-7, with 8 nucleotides matching TRBD2. This CDR3 spans 13 amino acids. The V and J ends lost 3 bases and 2 bases, in that order; junction bases with no gene match: 0. Germline V gives CDR1 ENHRY, CDR2 SYGVKD. CDR3 bases: TGTGCCATCAGTGACGGGAGGGCCTACGAGCAGTACTTC. Its protein product is CAISDGRAYEQYF.